This T cell receptor (beta chain) was identified in a study of tumor-infiltrating lymphocytes in primary liver carcinoma. Study-wide background: Tumor stage was T1-T3 N0M0, and tumor size was about 4 to 10 cm across. Per sample, productive TCRbeta reads numbered roughly 3.5 to 8 million, similar across tissue types. Broader study findings: When set against blood, tumors had a significantly higher top-250-clone fraction (p = 0.039).

Germline lookup yields CDR1 LNHNV and CDR2 YYDKDF (reference sequence). The V end was cut by 0 bases, the J end by 6 bases, with 14 bases between. CDR3 length: 16 amino acids. This clonotype was counted a few times. The antigen is not known. The authors made TCR beta cDNA from about 500 ng total RNA with a constant-region primer. Generation of the TCR beta libraries relied on three nested multiplex PCR rounds using slightly modified ARM-PCR. Investigators reported that the first two PCR rounds, at roughly 10 cycles each, used TRBV1-TRBV30 forward primers with a C-beta reverse primer. TCRdb re-derived calls from the multiplex PCR reads in MiXCR, one entry per CDR3 protein. The table lists 50,000 to 60,000 distinct CDR3 sequences, approximately 80% of them singletons, with less than 25% in the top ten. Co-extraction yielded RNA and DNA from around 20-30 mg of unsorted bulk tissue.

The clonotype originates from a middle-aged man with primary liver carcinoma and hepatitis B virus infection. This chain connects TRBV15 to TRBJ2-2; D remains unclear. Sequenced: liver tumor tissue from sampling region 5. Stated subset: tumor region T5, tumor centre. CDR3: CATSRDLLGFAGELFF. The CDR3 DNA reads TGTGCCACCAGCAGAGATCTCTTAGGGTTCGCCGGGGAGCTGTTTTTT.